The entry below gives a single TCR beta chain sequence along with its context. This record belongs to a study of blood T cell repertoires in COVID-19. The overall study: The samples span acute and convalescent COVID-19 from the United States, Italy and Spain.

Authors' analysis steps: Nucleated cell counts were estimated from reference gene primer amplification. Generated by immunoSEQ multiplex PCR, the TCRdb table keeps only in-frame clones and is missing some. The DNA gave D and trimming, while V, J and clone size come from that table. The data contain approximately 200,000 clones, roughly 88% of them singletons. CDR1 GTSNPN and CDR2 SVGIG come from the germline V gene (reference sequence). The CDR3 extends over 11 amino acids. V lost 3 bases, J lost 2 bases, and 4 bases lay in between. This sequence was found in a woman aged 25 to 39 with acute or convalescent COVID-19. What was sequenced was peripheral blood. This chain links TRBV30 with TRBJ1-2; D unresolved. The CDR3 sequence: CAWSLNYGYTF. The CDR3 DNA sequence: TGTGCCTGGAGCTTGAACTATGGCTACACCTTC.